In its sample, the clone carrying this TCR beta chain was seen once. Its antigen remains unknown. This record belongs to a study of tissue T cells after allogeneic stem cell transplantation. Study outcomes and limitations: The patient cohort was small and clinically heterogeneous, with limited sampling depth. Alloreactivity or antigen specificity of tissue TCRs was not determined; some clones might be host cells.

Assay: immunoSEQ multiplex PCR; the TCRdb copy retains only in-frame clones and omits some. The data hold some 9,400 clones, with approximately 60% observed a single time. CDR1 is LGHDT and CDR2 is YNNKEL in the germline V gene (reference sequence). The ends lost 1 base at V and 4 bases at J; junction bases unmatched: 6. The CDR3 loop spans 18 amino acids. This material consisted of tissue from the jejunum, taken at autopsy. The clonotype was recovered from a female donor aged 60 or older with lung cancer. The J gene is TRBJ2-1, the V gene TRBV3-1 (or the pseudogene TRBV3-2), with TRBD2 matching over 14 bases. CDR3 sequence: CASSQGRTSGGRYNEQFF. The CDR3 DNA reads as TGTGCCAGCAGCCAAGGTCGGACTAGCGGGGGGAGGTACAATGAGCAGTTCTTC.